One and the same sample provided the 3 T cell receptor beta chains below, sequenced in a study of blood T cell repertoires in COVID-19. Clones were read by immunoSEQ multiplex PCR, and TCRdb kept only the in-frame ones, dropping some. The repertoire holds approximately 58,000 clones, with 75% to 85% as singletons. Sequenced: peripheral blood. Source of these receptors: a man between 60 and 75 years old with COVID-19, enrolled during active disease.

The genes are TRBV5-6 and TRBJ1-1; D unclear. V was shortened by 1 base and J by 3 bases, with 4 bases between the two germline ends. This CDR3 has 12 amino acids. Germline lookup yields CDR1 SGHDT and CDR2 YYEEEE. This CDR3 is CASSLRDTEAFF. The CDR3 DNA follows: TGTGCCAGCAGCTTGCGGGACACTGAAGCTTTCTTT.

This clone was observed a handful of times. This chain joins TRBV6-5 and TRBJ1-1; 7 bases agree with TRBD1. The CDR3 has 14 residues. Per germline, CDR1 MNHEY and CDR2 SVGAGI. With V trimmed by 2 bases and J by 1 base, 1 base remained unmatched. The CDR3 nucleotides read TGTGCCAGCAGTTACACAGGGGAGAACACTGAAGCTTTCTTT. This translates into CASSYTGENTEAFF.

The J gene is TRBJ1-5, the V gene TRBV5-1; TRBD1 matches at 8 bases. Trimming cost V 2 bases and J 4 bases; bases outside gene matches: 5. The CDR3 contains 15 residues. Germline values: CDR1 SGHRS, CDR2 YFSETQ. The CDR3 sequence: CASSLGTGPNQPQHF. CDR3 bases: TGCGCCAGCAGCTTAGGGACAGGCCCAAATCAGCCCCAGCATTTT.